The sequence of this TCR beta chain was determined in a study of cytomegalovirus exposure and HLA in healthy donors. The PCR employed 60 Vbeta primers together with 13 Jbeta primers. Sequencing was performed with immunoSEQ multiplex PCR; in TCRdb, only in-frame clones are kept and a portion is missing. Of 200,000 to 250,000 clones in the sample, under 85% were seen once. In germline, CDR1 is SGHDT, CDR2 YYEEEE. Trimming cost V 4 bases and J 1 base; bases outside gene matches: 4. The CDR3 has 15 amino acids. This clonotype was sampled from a man aged 50-59 years in good health and CMV-seronegative. The chain links TRBV5-6 to TRBJ2-2; 7 bases map to TRBD1. Specimen: PBMCs. The CDR3 sequence: CASSRRQGNTGELFF. The DNA for the CDR3 is TGTGCCAGCAGCCGAAGACAGGGGAACACCGGGGAGCTGTTTTTT.